The rows below give T cell receptor beta chains drawn from one sample of a study of Ad26.COV2.S vaccination and SARS-CoV-2 variants. Data came from immunoSEQ multiplex PCR; TCRdb stores just in-frame clones and leaves some out. The sample includes some 370,000 clones, about four fifths of them seen just once. The sample here was peripheral blood, taken in a trial of Ad26.COV2.S vaccine versus placebo. The receptors here all came from a person between 18 and 65 years old who received the Ad26.COV2.S COVID-19 vaccine or a placebo. The CDR3 runs from the conserved cysteine through the conserved F or W. D genes are given only for firm matches. Rows give clone size only sometimes, using once, few, many, or a class for an expanded clone.

CASSFRDRGTGELFF	TGTGCCAGCAGCTTCCGGGACAGGGGAACCGGGGAGCTGTTTTTT	TRBD1	-	TRBJ2-2	TRBV7-9
CASSQPLRQGKYGYTF	TGCGCCAGCAGCCAACCCCTTCGACAGGGAAAGTATGGCTACACCTTC	TRBD1	-	TRBJ1-2	TRBV4-1
CASRGQSNQPQHF	TGTGCCAGCAGGGGACAGAGCAATCAGCCCCAGCATTTT	TRBD1	-	TRBJ1-5	TRBV6-5
CASSPGNSPLHF	TGTGCCAGCAGCCCCGGAAATTCACCCCTCCACTTT	-	few	TRBJ1-6	TRBV7-2
CASRDSGRVAYEQYF	TGTGCCAGCAGGGATAGCGGGAGGGTCGCCTACGAGCAGTACTTC	TRBD2	-	TRBJ2-7	TRBV6-5
CASRRAGGKETQYF	TGTGCCAGCAGGAGGGCGGGAGGAAAAGAGACCCAGTACTTC	TRBD2	-	TRBJ2-5	TRBV11-2
CAFDFLSYNEQFF	TGTGCCTTTGACTTCCTCTCCTACAATGAGCAGTTCTTC	-	-	TRBJ2-1	TRBV30
CASSFYLDTIYF	TGTGCCAGCAGTTTTTATCTGGACACCATATATTTT	-	-	TRBJ1-3	TRBV12-3/TRBV12-4
CASSRGLAGFSYEQYF	TGCGCCAGCAGTCGCGGACTAGCGGGGTTCTCCTACGAGCAGTACTTC	TRBD2	-	TRBJ2-7	TRBV23-1
CASSVSSSGRAGEQYF	TGTGCCAGCAGCGTAAGTAGTAGCGGGAGGGCCGGTGAGCAGTACTTC	TRBD2	-	TRBJ2-7	TRBV9
CAAGRGVGTEAFF	TGTGCCGCCGGCAGGGGTGTAGGAACTGAAGCTTTCTTT	-	-	TRBJ1-1	TRBV19
CASSTRVNTEAFF	TGCGCCAGCAGCACGAGGGTGAACACTGAAGCTTTCTTT	-	-	TRBJ1-1	TRBV5-1
CASSLEGIGSPLHF	TGTGCCAGCAGCTTAGAAGGGATTGGTTCACCCCTCCACTTT	-	-	TRBJ1-6	TRBV7-9
CASSFDRAGADEQFF	TGTGCCAGCAGCTTCGACCGAGCGGGGGCGGATGAGCAGTTCTTC	TRBD2	-	TRBJ2-1	TRBV11-2
CASSFRFGTEAFF	TGTGCCAGCAGTTTCAGGTTTGGCACTGAAGCTTTCTTT	-	few	TRBJ1-1	TRBV28
CASSKALYQIPGEQYF	TGTGCCAGCAGCAAAGCGCTTTACCAGATTCCAGGGGAGCAGTACTTC	-	-	TRBJ2-7	TRBV21-1
CASGTGKNSPLHF	TGTGCCAGCGGGACAGGGAAGAATTCACCCCTCCACTTT	TRBD1	few	TRBJ1-6	TRBV27
CASSTPSTGNTEAFF	TGTGCCAGTAGTACCCCCAGCACGGGGAACACTGAAGCTTTCTTT	-	-	TRBJ1-1	TRBV19
CASGPYHRPDYGYTF	TGTGCTAGTGGTCCATACCACAGACCCGACTATGGCTACACCTTC	-	-	TRBJ1-2	TRBV12-5
CASSLGQQNTEAFF	TGTGCCAGCAGCTTAGGACAGCAGAACACTGAAGCTTTCTTT	-	few	TRBJ1-1	TRBV6-5
CATQEDISYEQYF	TGTGCCACCCAGGAGGATATCTCCTACGAGCAGTACTTC	-	-	TRBJ2-7	TRBV6-5
CASSQEWSYEQYF	TGTGCCAGCAGCCAAGAATGGAGCTACGAGCAGTACTTC	-	-	TRBJ2-7	TRBV3-1/TRBV3-2
CASSLMGQGGETQYF	TGTGCCAGCAGCTTAATGGGACAGGGGGGAGAGACCCAGTACTTC	TRBD1	once	TRBJ2-5	TRBV11-2
CASSLDLIGVLDEQFF	TGTGCCAGCAGCTTAGATCTGATAGGGGTATTGGATGAGCAGTTCTTC	-	-	TRBJ2-1	TRBV11-2
CASSLVRQPQHF	TGTGCCAGCAGCTTAGTTAGGCAGCCCCAGCATTTT	-	-	TRBJ1-5	TRBV7-2
CASSLGAANEKLFF	TGTGCCAGCTCACTAGGCGCGGCTAATGAAAAACTGTTTTTT	-	-	TRBJ1-4	TRBV18
CASSTGQGRGANVLTF	TGTGCCAGTAGTACCGGACAGGGGAGGGGGGCCAACGTCCTGACTTTC	TRBD1	-	TRBJ2-6	TRBV19
CATSDFTGDVQYF	TGTGCCACCAGTGATTTTACAGGGGATGTGCAGTACTTC	TRBD1	-	TRBJ2-7	TRBV24-1
CASKAESTDTQYF	TGTGCCAGCAAGGCGGAGAGCACAGATACGCAGTATTTT	-	-	TRBJ2-3	TRBV6-6
CASSPGTLVGDTEAFF	TGTGCCAGCAGCCCCGGGACATTGGTCGGGGACACTGAAGCTTTCTTT	-	few	TRBJ1-1	TRBV7-8
CASSIGGAAEAFF	TGTGCCAGTAGTATAGGGGGGGCTGCTGAAGCTTTCTTT	-	-	TRBJ1-1	TRBV19
CAISEGGQQETQYF	TGTGCCATCAGTGAGGGAGGACAGCAAGAGACCCAGTACTTC	-	-	TRBJ2-5	TRBV10-3
CASSLETGGHYEQYF	TGCGCCAGCAGCTTGGAGACAGGAGGGCACTACGAGCAGTACTTC	-	-	TRBJ2-7	TRBV5-1
CASSLMGNSPLHF	TGTGCCAGCAGCTTAATGGGTAATTCACCCCTCCACTTT	-	-	TRBJ1-6	TRBV11-3
CASSSPRDEKLFF	TGTGCCAGCAGCTCGCCCCGGGATGAAAAACTGTTTTTT	-	-	TRBJ1-4	TRBV5-8
CASSQVIPQTQYF	TGTGCCAGCAGCCAAGTGATCCCCCAGACCCAGTACTTC	-	-	TRBJ2-5	TRBV14
CASSLDRANTEAFF	TGCGCCAGCAGCCTGGACAGGGCGAACACTGAAGCTTTCTTT	TRBD1	-	TRBJ1-1	TRBV5-1
CASSAGGTLNTGELFF	TGTGCCAGCTCGGCAGGGGGCACCTTAAACACCGGGGAGCTGTTTTTT	TRBD1	-	TRBJ2-2	TRBV18
CASSLAGTSDTQYF	TGTGCCAGCAGCTTAGCGGGGACGTCAGATACGCAGTATTTT	-	-	TRBJ2-3	TRBV7-2
CASSQVSLGGLALANTGELFF	TGTGCCAGCAGCCAAGTAAGTCTAGGGGGTCTGGCACTTGCGAACACCGGGGAGCTGTTTTTT	-	-	TRBJ2-2	TRBV3-1/TRBV3-2
CASSSMARLNTEAFF	TGTGCCAGCAGCTCAATGGCCCGGTTGAACACTGAAGCTTTCTTT	-	-	TRBJ1-1	TRBV7-2
CASSLDRGDLYEQYF	TGTGCCAGCAGCTTAGATCGTGGGGACCTCTACGAGCAGTACTTC	-	-	TRBJ2-7	TRBV11-2
CASSEGNMDEAFF	TGCGCCAGCAGTGAGGGGAATATGGATGAAGCTTTCTTT	-	-	TRBJ1-1	TRBV10-1
CASLDRANYGYTF	TGTGCCAGCCTCGACAGAGCTAACTATGGCTACACCTTC	-	few	TRBJ1-2	TRBV18
CASSPGTDSNEQFF	TGTGCCAGCAGCCCGGGGACAGACTCCAATGAGCAGTTCTTC	TRBD1	-	TRBJ2-1	TRBV11-3
CASSRTSGALSYNEQFF	TGTGCCAGCAGCAGGACTAGCGGGGCCCTCTCCTACAATGAGCAGTTCTTC	TRBD2	-	TRBJ2-1	TRBV3-1/TRBV3-2
CASSPRMNTEAFF	TGTGCCAGTAGTCCCCGAATGAACACTGAAGCTTTCTTT	-	few	TRBJ1-1	TRBV19